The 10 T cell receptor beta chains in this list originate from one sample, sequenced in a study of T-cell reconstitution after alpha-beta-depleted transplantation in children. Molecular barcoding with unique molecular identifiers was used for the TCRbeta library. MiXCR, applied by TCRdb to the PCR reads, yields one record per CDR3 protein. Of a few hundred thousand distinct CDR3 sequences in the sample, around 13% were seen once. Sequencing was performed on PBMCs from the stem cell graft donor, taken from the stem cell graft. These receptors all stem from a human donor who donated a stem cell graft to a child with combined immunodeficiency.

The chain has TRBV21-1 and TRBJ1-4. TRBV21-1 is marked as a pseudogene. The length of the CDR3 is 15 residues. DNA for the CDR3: TGTGCCAGCAGAGGAATACAGAATAATAATGAAAAACTGTTTTTT. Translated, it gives CASRGIQNNNEKLFF.

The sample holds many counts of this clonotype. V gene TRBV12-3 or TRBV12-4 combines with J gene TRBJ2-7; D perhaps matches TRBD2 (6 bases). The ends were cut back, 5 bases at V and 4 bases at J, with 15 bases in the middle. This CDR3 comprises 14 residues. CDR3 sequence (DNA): TGTGCCAGCAGTCCGCCACTCGGGGGTTACGAGCAGTACTTC. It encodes CASSPPLGGYEQYF.

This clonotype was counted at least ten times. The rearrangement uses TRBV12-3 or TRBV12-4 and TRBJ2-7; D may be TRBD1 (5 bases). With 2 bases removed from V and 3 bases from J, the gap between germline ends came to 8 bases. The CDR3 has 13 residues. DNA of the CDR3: TGTGCCAGCAGTTTACCAGGGATCTACGAGCAGTACTTC. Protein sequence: CASSLPGIYEQYF.

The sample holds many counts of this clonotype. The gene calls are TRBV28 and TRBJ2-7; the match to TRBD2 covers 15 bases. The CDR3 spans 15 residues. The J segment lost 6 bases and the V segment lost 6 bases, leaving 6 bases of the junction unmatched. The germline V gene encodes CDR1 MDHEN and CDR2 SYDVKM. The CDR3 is CASSNGLAGGPEQYF. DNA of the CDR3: TGTGCCAGCAGCAATGGACTAGCGGGGGGGCCCGAGCAGTACTTC.

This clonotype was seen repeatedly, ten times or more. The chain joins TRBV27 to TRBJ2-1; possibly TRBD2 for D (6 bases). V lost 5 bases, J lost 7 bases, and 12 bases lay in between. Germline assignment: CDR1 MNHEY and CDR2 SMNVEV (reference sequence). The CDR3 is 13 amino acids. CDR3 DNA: TGTGCCAGCAGTCTGCGGGGCCGGAATGAGCAGTTCTTC. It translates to CASSLRGRNEQFF.

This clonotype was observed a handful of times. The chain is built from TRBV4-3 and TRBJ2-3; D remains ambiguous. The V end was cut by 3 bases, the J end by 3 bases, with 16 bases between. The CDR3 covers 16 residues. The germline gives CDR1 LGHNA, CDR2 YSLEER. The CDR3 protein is CASSQGSDPATDTQYF. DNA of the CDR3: TGCGCCAGCAGCCAGGGCTCCGACCCAGCTACAGATACGCAGTATTTT.

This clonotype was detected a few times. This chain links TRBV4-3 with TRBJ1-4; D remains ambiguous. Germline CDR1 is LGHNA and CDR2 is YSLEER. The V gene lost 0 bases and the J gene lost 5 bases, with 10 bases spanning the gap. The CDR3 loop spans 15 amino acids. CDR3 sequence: CASSQDGRRNEKLFF. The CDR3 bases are TGCGCCAGCAGCCAAGATGGACGGAGAAATGAAAAACTGTTTTTT.

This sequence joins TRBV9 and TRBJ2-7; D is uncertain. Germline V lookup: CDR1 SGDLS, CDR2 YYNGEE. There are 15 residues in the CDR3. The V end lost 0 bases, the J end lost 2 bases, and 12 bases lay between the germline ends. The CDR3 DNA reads TGTGCCAGCAGCGTAGCTTATCCAGGCCCCTACGAGCAGTACTTC. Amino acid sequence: CASSVAYPGPYEQYF. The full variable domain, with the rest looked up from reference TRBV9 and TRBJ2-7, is DSGVTQTPKHLITATGQRVTLRCSPRSGDLSVYWYQQSLDQGLQFLIQYYNGEERAKGNILERFSAQQFPDLHSELNLSSLELGDSALYFCASSVAYPGPYEQYFGPGTRLTVT.

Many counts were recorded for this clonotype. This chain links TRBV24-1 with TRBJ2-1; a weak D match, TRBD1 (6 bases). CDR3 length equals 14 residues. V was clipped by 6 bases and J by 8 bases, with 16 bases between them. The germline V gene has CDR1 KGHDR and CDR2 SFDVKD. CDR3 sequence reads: CATSSTGVRDEQFF. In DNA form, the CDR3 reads TGTGCCACCAGTTCGACAGGCGTTAGGGATGAGCAGTTCTTC.

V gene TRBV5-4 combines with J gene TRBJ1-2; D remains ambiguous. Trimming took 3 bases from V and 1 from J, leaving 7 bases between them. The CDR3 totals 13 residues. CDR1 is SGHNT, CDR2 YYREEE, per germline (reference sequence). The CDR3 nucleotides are TGTGCCAGCAGCTCCGACCTTAACTATGGCTACACCTTC. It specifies CASSSDLNYGYTF.